This TCR beta chain was retrieved from a study of cytomegalovirus exposure and HLA in healthy donors (dated by TCRdb to 2017 to 2019). Turning to the overall study: A later analysis indicated that the 95 to 150 validation repertoires were generated on the platform also employed for the 600 to 750 repertoires of the first cohort. The study aimed to test whether cataloging public T cell receptors could reveal signatures of past pathogen exposure. A separate validation cohort of over a hundred different subjects was used in addition to the approximately 700-subject first cohort. High-throughput TCR immunosequencing, statistical association of individual TCRs with disease status, and machine learning were combined to predict cytomegalovirus infection status.

Findings and caveats that apply to the study as a whole: Cytomegalovirus status was reported to be diagnosed by the classifier with high specificity and sensitivity in both the original and validation cohorts. The authors suggested that the approach could potentially be generalized to other disease states and immunological phenotypes. The study listed 170 or so TCR beta chains as associated with cytomegalovirus. The validation cohort had no HLA typing available for a later analysis, so co-occurrence within that cohort was assessed over all 120 or so repertoires. In a later analysis, TCRs clustered in the first cohort were found to also tend to co-occur in the roughly 120 validation repertoires, with 85% to 95% of cluster scores above 0. Most TCR sequences were observed very rarely across donors, whereas some public TCRs were present in many individuals. Three of the identified cytomegalovirus-associated TCR beta chains were confirmed in vitro to be specific for cytomegalovirus antigens.

The library was prepared using the immunoSEQ multiplex PCR assay. The authors' analysis ran thus. A statistical classification framework was developed to diagnose cytomegalovirus status using the catalog of TCR beta chain sequences. TCRdb stores this immuneACCESS table with in-frame sequences only. Part of the clones is absent; in the studies checked, under half of the shortfall reflects unresolved V genes, and no reason is known for the rest. That table furnishes V, J and clone size, whereas the DNA furnished D and trimming. The sample table shows more than 110,000 clones, and less than 95% are seen once. The top ten constitute 1.8% of the sample. Comments on this clone: It has no known antigen specificity. Qualities for individual bases were not recorded, and no much larger clone is one base off.

Trimming costs V 2 bases and J 7 bases, and their ends lie 8 bases apart. The germline V gene encodes CDR1 MDHEN and CDR2 SYDVKM. The CDR3 sequence holds 12 residues, the cysteine and phenylalanine included. Only the CDR3 DNA is retained, 36 bases long and in frame from the first base. Separate from the approximately 690-subject first cohort, the validation cohort of some 130 subjects was the group to which the donors belonged. Here the chain combines TRBV28 and TRBJ1-1; the D gene identity is not certain. This clonotype originated in a man aged 18-30 years in good health and CMV-seropositive. The sample was PBMCs. This receptor carries the CDR3 CASSLKTSEAFF. In nucleotide form, the sequence is TGTGCCAGCAGTTTAAAGACAAGTGAAGCTTTCTTT.